The 22 T cell receptor beta chains presented below share a single source sample, sequenced in a study of blood T cell repertoires in COVID-19 (dated by TCRdb to 2019 to 2021). Library preparation used the immunoSEQ multiplex PCR assay. TCRdb's version of the immuneACCESS table is confined to in-frame rearrangements and falls short of the full clone set. An unresolved V gene accounts for under half of the shortfall where checked; the remainder is of unknown origin. The sample table contains around 300,000 clones; only one count was recorded for about 90% of them. Less than 2.5% of the sample is taken by the ten largest. The sample was peripheral blood. These TCRs come from a man between 18 and 29 years old with active or convalescent COVID-19.

To note about this clone: An end of the junction does not agree with germline; a read error may underlie this. The chain links TRBV18 to TRBJ2-3; TRBD2 aligns across 8 bases. Germline V CDR1 and CDR2: KGHSH, LQKENI. The CDR3 is 16 amino acids. The CDR3 nucleotides are TGTGCCAGTTCACCAGGGGCGGGAGGAAACACAGATACGCAGTATTTT. This encodes CASSPGAGGNTDTQYF.

This clone has just one count. In nucleotides, the CDR3 is TGTGCCAGCAGCGTACAGGGGAACTATGGCTACACCTTC. Protein sequence: CASSVQGNYGYTF. The chain has TRBV9 and TRBJ1-2; the D gene is possibly TRBD1 (6 bases). This CDR3 comprises 13 residues. V was clipped by 1 base and J by 2 bases, with 6 bases between them. Germline loops: CDR1 SGDLS, CDR2 YYNGEE.

The V call is TRBV4-1, the J call TRBJ1-1; D is undetermined. Trimming shortened V by 0 bases and J by 1 base, and 9 bases separated the two germline ends. This CDR3 is built from 15 residues. The V gene's germline CDR1 is MGHRA and CDR2 YSYEKL. The CDR3 sequence is CASSQDLRANTEAFF. The CDR3 DNA reads TGCGCCAGCAGCCAAGATCTGAGGGCGAACACTGAAGCTTTCTTT.

This clone was detected only once. This chain uses TRBV6-4 with TRBJ2-1, with D maybe TRBD1 (6 bases). CDR1 and CDR2 from the germline V gene are MRHNA and SNTAGT. The ends were cut back, 9 bases at V and 4 bases at J, with 19 bases in the middle. CDR3 length: 15 residues. CDR3 residues: CASAILGTPYNEQFF. In DNA form, the CDR3 reads TGTGCCAGTGCTATTCTAGGGACACCATACAATGAGCAGTTCTTC.

The chain joins TRBV5-4 to TRBJ2-7; 10 bases align to TRBD1. Germline trimming cut 6 bases from V and 3 bases from J; bases unmatched to any gene: 9. Germline CDR1 and CDR2: SGHNT and YYREEE (reference sequence). CDR3 length: 15 amino acids. The CDR3 reads CASTDGTGVFYEQYF. The CDR3 nucleotides are TGTGCCAGCACGGACGGGACAGGGGTTTTCTACGAGCAGTACTTC.

J is TRBJ2-3 and V is TRBV4-3; tentatively, D is TRBD1 (5 bases). Germline-derived CDR1 and CDR2 are LGHNA and YSLEER. The ends were cut back, 2 bases at V and 0 bases at J, with 9 bases in the middle. The CDR3 length is 15 residues. CDR3 nucleotides: TGCGCCAGCAGCCAACAGGGTACTAGCACAGATACGCAGTATTTT. Translated, it gives CASSQQGTSTDTQYF.

V usage is TRBV4-1 and J usage is TRBJ2-7, with 8 bases fitting TRBD2. Germline CDR1 reads MGHRA; CDR2 reads YSYEKL. V lost 2 bases to trimming and J lost 2 bases; unmatched junction nucleotides: 5. This CDR3 has 15 residues. The CDR3 DNA is TGCGCCAGCAGCCAAACAGAAGCGGGAGCCTACGAGCAGTACTTC. Translated: CASSQTEAGAYEQYF.

This chain connects TRBV23-1 to TRBJ1-5, with 12 bases identical to TRBD1. TRBV23-1 belongs to the ORF category, with a function that is uncertain. The CDR3 runs to 21 residues. V shed 10 bases and J 6 bases; nucleotides not matched to a gene: 28. The CDR3 here is CAIPGAPGTAGQGAPIQPQHF. DNA of the CDR3: TGCGCCATCCCCGGCGCCCCTGGGACCGCGGGACAGGGGGCGCCGATTCAGCCCCAGCATTTT.

The chain uses TRBV19 and TRBJ1-1, with TRBD1 identical over 9 bases. There are 18 residues in the CDR3. After removal of 6 bases from V and 0 bases from J, the junction contained 14 bases not matched to a gene. Looked up from germline, CDR1 is LNHDA and CDR2 is SQIVND (reference sequence). The CDR3, as DNA: TGTGCCAGTAGACAAACCGGGACAGGGAGCGGCATGAACACTGAAGCTTTCTTT. This translates into CASRQTGTGSGMNTEAFF.

This sequence joins TRBV9 and TRBJ1-2, with D tentatively TRBD1 (5 bases). The CDR3 is 15 residues long. The V end was cut by 1 base, the J end by 5 bases, with 15 bases between. Germline CDR1 and CDR2: SGDLS and YYNGEE. CDR3 nucleotides: TGTGCCAGCAGCGTACAGGGTTTTCCCCTTTATGGCTACACCTTC. Residues: CASSVQGFPLYGYTF.

The rearrangement joins TRBV4-2 to TRBJ2-6; tentative D call: TRBD1 (6 bases). The CDR3 is made up of 18 amino acids. Trimming stripped 4 bases from V and 3 bases from J, with 19 bases between. Germline V CDR1 and CDR2: LGHNA, YNFKEQ. CDR3 coding DNA: TGTGCCAGCAGCCTTCCGGGACAATTCGCGGGTGGGGCCAACGTCCTGACTTTC. This codes for CASSLPGQFAGGANVLTF.

CDR3 sequence reads: CASSERTTGRNTIYF. CDR3 sequence (DNA): TGTGCCAGCAGCGAAAGAACGACAGGCCGAAACACCATATATTTT. The chain links TRBV9 to TRBJ1-3; possibly TRBD1 for D (6 bases). The germline V gene has CDR1 SGDLS and CDR2 YYNGEE. The V gene lost 3 bases and the J gene lost 5 bases, with 15 bases spanning the gap. CDR3 length: 15 residues.

J is TRBJ1-5 and V is TRBV7-9; D is perhaps TRBD1 (6 bases). V was cut by 5 bases and J by 6 bases, with 17 bases left in between. The CDR3 is 15 amino acids. CDR1 is SEHNR, CDR2 FQNEAQ, per germline (reference sequence). For the CDR3, the DNA is TGTGCCAGCAGCCCGAGGGGGGGTGGAAGTCAGCCCCAGCATTTT. This codes for CASSPRGGGSQPQHF.

This chain connects TRBV3-1 (or the pseudogene TRBV3-2) to TRBJ2-7; unclear D gene. The germline V and J ends were trimmed by 4 bases and 1 base, with 5 bases remaining between them. Germline-derived CDR1 and CDR2 are LGHDT and YNNKEL (reference sequence). The CDR3 has 12 amino acids. The CDR3 protein is CASSRASYEQYF. DNA for the CDR3: TGTGCCAGCAGCCGAGCGTCCTACGAGCAGTACTTC.

V and J are TRBV9 and TRBJ2-4; a possible D gene is TRBD1 (6 bases). V was clipped by 5 bases and J by 3 bases, with 12 bases between them. This CDR3 spans 14 amino acids. Germline values: CDR1 SGDLS, CDR2 YYNGEE. The CDR3 protein is CASSFRGGKNIQYF. The CDR3 DNA reads TGTGCCAGCAGTTTCCGAGGGGGCAAAAACATTCAGTACTTC.

The gene calls are TRBV2 and TRBJ1-3; 7 bases line up with TRBD1. Germline values: CDR1 SNHLY, CDR2 FYNNEI. CDR3 size: 14 residues. Trimming at V came to 8 bases and at J to 0 bases, leaving 4 bases not matched to a gene. The CDR3 coding sequence is TGTGCCAGCGTGACAGGGAACTCTGGAAACACCATATATTTT. Translated: CASVTGNSGNTIYF.

The chain employs TRBV11-2 and TRBJ2-1, with D maybe TRBD2 (5 bases). CDR3 length: 16 amino acids. Trimming removed 2 bases from V and 3 bases from J, with 14 bases in between. In germline, CDR1 is SGHAT, CDR2 FQNNGV. CDR3 sequence reads: CASSLTAGRNYNEQFF. CDR3 in DNA: TGTGCCAGCAGCTTAACGGCGGGTCGAAACTACAATGAGCAGTTCTTC.

The chain uses TRBV7-9 and TRBJ2-1; 10 positions agree with TRBD2. J was trimmed by 8 bases and V by 2 bases; bases with no gene match: 9. CDR1 is SEHNR, CDR2 FQNEAQ, per germline (reference sequence). There are 16 residues in the CDR3. CDR3 region: CASSLSGLAVRDEQFF. CDR3 in DNA: TGTGCCAGCAGCTTATCAGGACTAGCGGTTAGGGATGAGCAGTTCTTC.

The chain joins TRBV3-1 (or the pseudogene TRBV3-2) to TRBJ2-3, with D hard to call. The CDR3 length is 13 residues. V was trimmed by 1 base and J by 5 bases, leaving 7 bases between them. Germline lookup yields CDR1 LGHDT and CDR2 YNNKEL (reference sequence). CDR3 sequence reads: CASSQGYGDTQYF. CDR3 DNA sequence: TGTGCCAGCAGCCAAGGGTACGGAGATACGCAGTATTTT.

This clone appeared once. The chain couples TRBV4-1 to TRBJ1-2; D perhaps matches TRBD1 (5 bases). Trimming took off 1 base at V and 6 bases at J, with 18 bases between the two ends. Germline CDR1 reads MGHRA; CDR2 reads YSYEKL. CDR3 length: 16 residues. CDR3 coding DNA: TGCGCCAGCAGCCAAGTATCGGACATCGTATTTGATGGCTACACCTTC. It specifies CASSQVSDIVFDGYTF.

The chain has TRBV18 and TRBJ2-7; D perhaps matches TRBD2 (5 bases). This CDR3 has 15 amino acids. Germline V lookup: CDR1 KGHSH, CDR2 LQKENI. V gave up 0 bases and J gave up 7 bases, with 16 bases separating them. This CDR3 is CASSPPVTSPGEQYF. In DNA form, the CDR3 reads TGTGCCAGCTCACCACCCGTGACTTCACCGGGGGAGCAGTACTTC.

As to this clone: Its ends do not fully match the called genes, so a read error is possible. The chain recombines TRBV4-1 with TRBJ2-3; 10 positions match TRBD2. Per germline, CDR1 MGHRA and CDR2 YSYEKL. This CDR3 spans 14 amino acids. The CDR3: CATSGRVSTDTQYF. The CDR3 nucleotides are TGCGCCACCAGCGGGAGGGTTTCCACAGATACGCAGTATTTT.